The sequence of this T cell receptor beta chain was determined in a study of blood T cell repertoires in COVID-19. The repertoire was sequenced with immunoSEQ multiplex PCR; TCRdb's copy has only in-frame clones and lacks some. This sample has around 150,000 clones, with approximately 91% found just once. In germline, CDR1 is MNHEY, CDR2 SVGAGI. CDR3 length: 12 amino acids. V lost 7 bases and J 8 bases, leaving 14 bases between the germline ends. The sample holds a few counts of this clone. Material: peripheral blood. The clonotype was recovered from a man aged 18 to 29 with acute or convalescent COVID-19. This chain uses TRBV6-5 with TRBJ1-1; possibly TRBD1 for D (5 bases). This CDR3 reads CASTTGGGEAFF. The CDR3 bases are TGTGCCAGCACTACTGGGGGGGGAGAAGCTTTCTTT.